This TCR beta chain was sequenced during a study of control samples from healthy donors and cancer patients. CDR3 length: 14 amino acids. The germline gives CDR1 MNHNS, CDR2 SASEGT. V was clipped by 3 bases and J by 4 bases, with 13 bases between them. Method: immunoSEQ multiplex PCR; TCRdb's copy keeps in-frame clones and lacks some. The sample has about 180,000 clones, around 94% seen once. The clonotype was recovered from a man aged 25 to 45 in good health. Material for sequencing was blood. V usage is TRBV6-1 and J usage is TRBJ2-7; D is possibly TRBD2 (6 bases). The CDR3 region is CASSDGGPGYEQYF. CDR3 bases: TGTGCCAGCAGTGACGGGGGTCCAGGTTACGAGCAGTACTTC.